The present T cell receptor beta chain was sequenced within a study of blood T cell repertoires in COVID-19. At the level of the study: Sites across the United States, Italy and Spain contributed samples from acute and convalescent COVID-19. T cells, B-cell-depleted T cells, or PBMCs provided the cDNA or gDNA that served as material.

Produced via immunoSEQ multiplex PCR; TCRdb's table is partial and in-frame only. This table has about 110,000 clones, about 64% appearing once. The CDR3 length is 12 residues. The V gene's germline CDR1 is SGHTA and CDR2 FQGNSA. The ends were cut back, 5 bases at V and 5 bases at J, with 7 bases in the middle. The clonotype comes from a human donor with acute or convalescent COVID-19. The donor label of this sample is uncertain. Sequenced sample: peripheral blood. The genes are TRBV7-2 and TRBJ2-1; D is undetermined. The CDR3: CASSSRNNEQFF. The CDR3 DNA follows: TGTGCCAGCAGCAGTAGAAACAATGAGCAGTTCTTC.